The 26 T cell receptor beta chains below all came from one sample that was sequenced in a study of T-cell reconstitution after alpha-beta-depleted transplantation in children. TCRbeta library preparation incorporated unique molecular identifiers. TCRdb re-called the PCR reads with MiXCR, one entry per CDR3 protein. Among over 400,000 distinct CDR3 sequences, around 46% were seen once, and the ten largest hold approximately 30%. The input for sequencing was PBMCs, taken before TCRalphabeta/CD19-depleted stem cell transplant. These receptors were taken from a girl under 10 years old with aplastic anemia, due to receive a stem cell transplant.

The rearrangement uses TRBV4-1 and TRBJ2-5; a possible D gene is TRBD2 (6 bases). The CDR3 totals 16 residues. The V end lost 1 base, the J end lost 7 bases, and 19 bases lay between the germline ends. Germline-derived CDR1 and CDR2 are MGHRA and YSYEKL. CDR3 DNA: TGCGCCAGCAGCCAAGCGGGAGTCCCGCTGAAGGGGACCCAGTACTTC. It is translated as CASSQAGVPLKGTQYF.

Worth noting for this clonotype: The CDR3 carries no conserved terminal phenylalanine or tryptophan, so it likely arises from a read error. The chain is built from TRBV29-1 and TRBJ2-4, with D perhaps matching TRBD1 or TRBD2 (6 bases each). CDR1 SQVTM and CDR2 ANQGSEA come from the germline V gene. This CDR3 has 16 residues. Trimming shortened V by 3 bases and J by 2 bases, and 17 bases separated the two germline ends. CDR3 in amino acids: CSVDLGGPLTKNIQYY. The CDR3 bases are TGCAGCGTTGATCTGGGGGGCCCGCTTACCAAAAACATTCAGTACTAC.

The CDR3 DNA follows: TGTGCCAGCAGCTTAGCGGGGGGCTCCCACTACAATGAGCAGTTCTTC. It encodes CASSLAGGSHYNEQFF. The chain has TRBV7-9 and TRBJ2-1; D may match TRBD1 or TRBD2 (6 bases each). The CDR3 totals 16 residues. Between the trimmed V and J ends, which lost 0 bases and 3 bases, there was a span of 12 bases. Per the germline V gene, CDR1 is SEHNR and CDR2 is FQNEAQ (reference sequence).

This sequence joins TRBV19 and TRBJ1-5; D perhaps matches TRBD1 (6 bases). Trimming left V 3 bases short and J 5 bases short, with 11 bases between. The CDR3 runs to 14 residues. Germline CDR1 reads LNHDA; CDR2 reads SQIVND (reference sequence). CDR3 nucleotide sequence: TGTGCCAGTAGTATGCGGGCAGGGGATCAGCCCCAGCATTTT. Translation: CASSMRAGDQPQHF. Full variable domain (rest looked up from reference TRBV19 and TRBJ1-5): DGGITQSPKYLFRKEGQNVTLSCEQNLNHDAMYWYRQDPGQGLRLIYYSQIVNDFQKGDIAEGYSVSREKKESFPLTVTSAQKNPTAFYLCASSMRAGDQPQHFGDGTRLSIL.

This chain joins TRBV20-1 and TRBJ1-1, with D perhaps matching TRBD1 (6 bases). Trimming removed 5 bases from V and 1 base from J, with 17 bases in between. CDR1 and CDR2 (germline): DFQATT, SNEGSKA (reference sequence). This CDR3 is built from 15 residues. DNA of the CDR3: TGCAGTGCTCCTGGACATAGGGGACAGAACACTGAAGCTTTCTTT. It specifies CSAPGHRGQNTEAFF.

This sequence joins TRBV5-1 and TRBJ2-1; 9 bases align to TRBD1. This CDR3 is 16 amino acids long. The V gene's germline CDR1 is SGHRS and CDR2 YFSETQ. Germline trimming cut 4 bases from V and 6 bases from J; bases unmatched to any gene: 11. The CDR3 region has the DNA TGCGCCAGCAGCGGCACTCCGGGACAGGGCCTCAATGAGCAGTTCTTC. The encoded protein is CASSGTPGQGLNEQFF.

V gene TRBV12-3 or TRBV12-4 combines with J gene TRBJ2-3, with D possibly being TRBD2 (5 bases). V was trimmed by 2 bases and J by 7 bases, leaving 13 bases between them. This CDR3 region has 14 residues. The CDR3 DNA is TGTGCCAGCAGTTTAAGTCTAGGCGGGTATACGCAGTATTTT. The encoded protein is CASSLSLGGYTQYF.

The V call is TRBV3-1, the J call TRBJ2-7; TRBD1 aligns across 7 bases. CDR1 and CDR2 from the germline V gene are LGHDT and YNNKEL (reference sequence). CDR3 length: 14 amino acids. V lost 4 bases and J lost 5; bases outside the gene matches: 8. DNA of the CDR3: TGTGCCAGCAGCCCACGACAGGGCGGTGACGAGCAGTACTTC. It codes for CASSPRQGGDEQYF.

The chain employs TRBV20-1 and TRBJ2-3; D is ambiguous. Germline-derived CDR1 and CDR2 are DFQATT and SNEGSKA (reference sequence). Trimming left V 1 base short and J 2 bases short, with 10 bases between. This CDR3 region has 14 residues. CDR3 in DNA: TGCAGTGCTAGAGTATTGCGGAACACAGATACGCAGTATTTT. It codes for CSARVLRNTDTQYF.

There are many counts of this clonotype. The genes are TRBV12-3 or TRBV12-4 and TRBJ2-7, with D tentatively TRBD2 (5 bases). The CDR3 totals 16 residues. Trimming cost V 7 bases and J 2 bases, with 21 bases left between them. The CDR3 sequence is CASNTRRAARTYEQYF. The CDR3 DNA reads TGTGCCAGCAACACTAGGCGCGCAGCGCGGACCTACGAGCAGTACTTC.

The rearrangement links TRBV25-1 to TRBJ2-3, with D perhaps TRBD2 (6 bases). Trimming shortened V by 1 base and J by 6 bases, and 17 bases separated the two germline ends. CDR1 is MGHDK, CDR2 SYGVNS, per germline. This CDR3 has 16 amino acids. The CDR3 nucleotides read TGTGCCAGCAGTGAATCGGGCTCCCCAGGAGGGGATACGCAGTATTTT. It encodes CASSESGSPGGDTQYF.

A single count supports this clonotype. CDR3 DNA sequence: TGTGCCAGCAGTTTGTCCGGGACTAGCGGGGGCGAGCAGTACTTC. This encodes CASSLSGTSGGEQYF. The chain employs TRBV12-3 or TRBV12-4 and TRBJ2-7, with 14 bases that match TRBD2. The CDR3 extends over 15 amino acids. V lost 3 bases, J lost 6 bases, and 4 bases stayed unmatched.

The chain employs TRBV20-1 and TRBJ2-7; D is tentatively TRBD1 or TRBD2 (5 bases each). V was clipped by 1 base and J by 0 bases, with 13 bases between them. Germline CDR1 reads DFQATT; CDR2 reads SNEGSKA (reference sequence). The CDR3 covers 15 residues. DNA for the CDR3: TGCAGTGCTAGAGTTGGGACCTCCCCCTCCTACGAGCAGTACTTC. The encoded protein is CSARVGTSPSYEQYF.

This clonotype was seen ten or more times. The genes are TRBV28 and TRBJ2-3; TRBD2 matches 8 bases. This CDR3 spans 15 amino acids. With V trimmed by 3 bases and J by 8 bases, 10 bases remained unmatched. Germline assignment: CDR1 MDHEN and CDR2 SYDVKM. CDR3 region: CASSLGPFSGTTQYF. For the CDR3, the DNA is TGTGCCAGCAGTTTGGGTCCTTTTAGCGGGACTACGCAGTATTTT.

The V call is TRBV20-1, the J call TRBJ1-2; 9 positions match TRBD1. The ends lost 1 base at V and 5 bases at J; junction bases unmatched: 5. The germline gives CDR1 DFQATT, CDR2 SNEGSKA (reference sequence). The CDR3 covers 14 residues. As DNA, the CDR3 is TGCAGTGCTAGAGTAGCAGACAGGGGGTATGGCTACACCTTC. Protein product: CSARVADRGYGYTF.

The CDR3 nucleotides read TGCAGTGCTCGGGATTGGGGGAACACTGAAGCTTTCTTT. As protein: CSARDWGNTEAFF. V usage is TRBV20-1 and J usage is TRBJ1-1, with D unresolved. Between the trimmed V and J ends, which lost 5 bases and 1 base, there was a span of 11 bases. The CDR3 has 13 residues. Looked up from germline, CDR1 is DFQATT and CDR2 is SNEGSKA (reference sequence).

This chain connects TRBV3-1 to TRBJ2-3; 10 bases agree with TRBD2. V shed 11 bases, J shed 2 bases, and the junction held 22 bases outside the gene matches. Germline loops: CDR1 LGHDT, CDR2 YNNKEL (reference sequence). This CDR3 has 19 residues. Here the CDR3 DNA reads TGTGCCTCCAGCCACAATGGACCGGGGACTAGCGAACCCACAGATACGCAGTATTTT. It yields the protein CASSHNGPGTSEPTDTQYF.

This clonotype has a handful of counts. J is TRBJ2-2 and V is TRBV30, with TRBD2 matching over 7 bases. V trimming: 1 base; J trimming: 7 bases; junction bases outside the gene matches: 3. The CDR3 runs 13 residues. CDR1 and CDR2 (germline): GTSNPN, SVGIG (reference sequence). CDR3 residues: CAWSASGVGELFF. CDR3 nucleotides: TGTGCCTGGAGTGCCAGCGGGGTCGGGGAGCTGTTTTTT.

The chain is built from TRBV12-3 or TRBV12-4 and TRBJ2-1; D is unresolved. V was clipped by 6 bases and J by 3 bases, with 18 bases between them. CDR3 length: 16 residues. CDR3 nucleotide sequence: TGTGCCAGCAGACCCAACTATCGAAGAGGCTACAATGAGCAGTTCTTC. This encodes CASRPNYRRGYNEQFF.

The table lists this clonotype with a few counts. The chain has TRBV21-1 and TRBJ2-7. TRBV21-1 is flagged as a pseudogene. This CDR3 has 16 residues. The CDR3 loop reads CASSKERVPTRREQYF. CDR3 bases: TGTGCCAGCAGCAAAGAAAGGGTACCGACCCGAAGGGAGCAGTACTTC.

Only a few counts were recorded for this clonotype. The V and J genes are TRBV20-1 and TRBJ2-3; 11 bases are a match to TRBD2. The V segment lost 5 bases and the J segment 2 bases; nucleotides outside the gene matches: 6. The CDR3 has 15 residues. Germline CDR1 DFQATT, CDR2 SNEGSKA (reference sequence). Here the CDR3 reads CSAPLSGGATDTQYF. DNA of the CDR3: TGCAGTGCTCCTCTTAGCGGGGGGGCCACAGATACGCAGTATTTT.

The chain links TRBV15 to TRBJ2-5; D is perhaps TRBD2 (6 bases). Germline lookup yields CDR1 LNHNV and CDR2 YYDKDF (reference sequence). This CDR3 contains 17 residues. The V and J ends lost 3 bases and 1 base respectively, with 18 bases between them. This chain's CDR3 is CATSSVFASATQETQYF. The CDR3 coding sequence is TGTGCCACCAGCAGCGTCTTCGCTAGCGCCACCCAAGAGACCCAGTACTTC.

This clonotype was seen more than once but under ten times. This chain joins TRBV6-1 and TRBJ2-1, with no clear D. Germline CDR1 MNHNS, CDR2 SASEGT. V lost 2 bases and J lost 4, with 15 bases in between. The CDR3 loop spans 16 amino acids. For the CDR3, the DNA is TGTGCCAGCAGTGAACGGGTTGGATCCTTATACAATGAGCAGTTCTTC. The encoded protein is CASSERVGSLYNEQFF.

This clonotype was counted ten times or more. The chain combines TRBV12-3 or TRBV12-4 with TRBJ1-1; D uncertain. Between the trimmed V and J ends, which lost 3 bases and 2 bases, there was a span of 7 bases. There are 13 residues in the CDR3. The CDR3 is CASSFLANTEAFF. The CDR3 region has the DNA TGTGCCAGCAGTTTTTTAGCAAACACTGAAGCTTTCTTT.

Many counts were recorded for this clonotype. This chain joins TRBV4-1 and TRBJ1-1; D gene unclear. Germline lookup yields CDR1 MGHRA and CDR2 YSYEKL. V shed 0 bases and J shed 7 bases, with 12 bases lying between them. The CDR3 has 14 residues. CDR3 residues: CASSQDPRGVEAFF. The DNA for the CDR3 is TGCGCCAGCAGCCAAGATCCTCGTGGGGTTGAAGCTTTCTTT.

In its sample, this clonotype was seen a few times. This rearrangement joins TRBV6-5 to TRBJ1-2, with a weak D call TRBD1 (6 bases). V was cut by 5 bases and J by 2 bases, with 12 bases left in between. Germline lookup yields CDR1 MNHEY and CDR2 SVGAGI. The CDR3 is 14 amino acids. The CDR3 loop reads CASSPQGFNYGYTF. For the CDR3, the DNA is TGTGCCAGCAGTCCCCAGGGGTTCAACTATGGCTACACCTTC.